This entry lists 21 T cell receptor beta chains sequenced from one sample in a study of T cells in women clearing cervical HPV infection. Here immunoSEQ multiplex PCR was the method, and the copy in TCRdb shows in-frame clones only, minus some. The sample features fewer than 30,000 clones, with approximately 3.7% in its top ten. Sample: blood buffy coat. The origin of the receptors is a woman between 18 and 70 years old with a cervical HPV16 infection that either progressed to CIN3+ or cleared (not recorded which).

With respect to this clone: The missing CDR3 end, 3 residues past where the read stops, is filled in from the germline J gene. V is TRBV18 and J is TRBJ2-3; D tentatively reads TRBD1 or TRBD2 (5 bases each). V lost 2 bases, J lost 3 bases, and 9 bases lay in between. CDR3 length: 14 residues. Germline-derived CDR1 and CDR2 are KGHSH and LQKENI. CDR3 DNA (partial): TGTGCCAGCTCACCATTCGAGGGGACAGATACG. This sequence encodes CASSPFEGTDT. The full CDR3 sequence reads CASSPFEGTDTQYF.

A note on this clone: Sequencing ends 3 residues short of the CDR3 end; the germline J gene provides the rest. This chain links TRBV11-2 with TRBJ1-2, with D possibly being TRBD1 (6 bases). The CDR3 loop spans 15 amino acids. Germline CDR1 SGHAT, CDR2 FQNNGV. CDR3 in amino acids: CASSLDGTPRSGYTF. The sequenced CDR3 bases are TGTGCCAGCAGCTTAGACGGGACACCCCGGTCGGGC.

Worth noting for this clone: The read terminates 3 residues before the CDR3 end, so the remaining end is supplied by the germline J gene. The chain is built from TRBV3-1 (or the pseudogene TRBV3-2) and TRBJ2-3; possibly TRBD1 for D (5 bases). CDR3 size: 16 residues. Trimming removed 0 bases from V and 6 bases from J, with 16 bases in between. Germline V gene sequence: CDR1 LGHDT, CDR2 YNNKEL (reference sequence). CDR3 in amino acids: CASSQDPDSFPDTQYF. The covered CDR3 bases are TGTGCCAGCAGCCAAGATCCTGACAGCTTCCCGGATACG.

Regarding this clone: From the germline J gene comes the end of the CDR3, since the read stops 3 residues before it. This chain connects TRBV6-2 or TRBV6-3 to TRBJ2-7, with D tentatively TRBD2 (6 bases). Trimming cost V 0 bases and J 0 bases, with 12 bases left between them. Germline CDR1 is MNHEY and CDR2 is SVGEGT. The CDR3 sequence is 16 residues long. The chain's CDR3 is CASSYSIGTGSYEQYF. The covered CDR3 bases are TGTGCCAGCAGTTACTCGATTGGGACTGGCTCCTACGAG.

This CDR3 is CASSIVGSGEAGELFF. The CDR3 DNA, read in part, is TGTGCCAGTAGTATAGTGGGCAGCGGGGAGGCCGGGGAG. The chain carries TRBV19 and TRBJ2-2; 7 bases are a match to TRBD2. Sequencing ends 3 residues short of the CDR3 end; the germline J gene provides the rest. This CDR3 region has 16 residues. Germline V gene data show CDR1 as LNHDA and CDR2 as SQIVND (reference sequence). The V segment lost 1 base and the J segment 6 bases; nucleotides outside the gene matches: 8.

CDR3 sequence reads: CASSEYETGVNSPLHF. The part of the CDR3 DNA that was read is TGTGCCAGCAGCGAATACGAGACAGGGGTGAATTCACCC. The rearrangement joins TRBV12-3 or TRBV12-4 to TRBJ1-6; 8 nucleotides match TRBD1. The sequence runs out 3 residues before the end of the CDR3; the remainder is reconstructed from the germline J gene. This CDR3 comprises 16 residues. Unmatched junction bases numbered 11, after V lost 6 bases and J lost 7 bases.

About this clone: Read data end 3 residues before the CDR3 end; the end is taken from the germline J gene. This chain joins TRBV6-2 or TRBV6-3 and TRBJ1-2; possibly TRBD1 for D (5 bases). Germline V CDR1 and CDR2: MNHEY, SVGEGT. CDR3 length: 12 amino acids. Incomplete CDR3 DNA: TGTGCCAGCAGTTCAAGGGGTCACGGC. Its translation is CASSSRGHG. The full CDR3 sequence reads CASSSRGHGYTF.

This clone is medium-sized (0.01 to 0.1%) by frequency. The CDR3 extends 3 residues past the end of the read, so its final part is completed from the germline J gene. The chain links TRBV18 to TRBJ2-2; D remains ambiguous. This CDR3 comprises 15 residues. V shed 0 bases and J shed 3 bases, with 8 bases lying between them. Germline V CDR1 and CDR2: KGHSH, LQKENI. The CDR3 DNA, read in part, is TGTGCCAGCTCACCACCAAAAGGGCACACCGGGGAG. Translated: CASSPPKGHTGE. The whole CDR3 protein is CASSPPKGHTGELFF. Combining the CDR3 with reference TRBV18 and TRBJ2-2 gives the whole variable domain NAGVMQNPRHLVRRRGQEARLRCSPMKGHSHVYWYRQLPEEGLKFMVYLQKENIIDESGMPKERFSAEFPKEGPSILRIQQVVRGDSAAYFCASSPPKGHTGELFFGEGSRLTVL.

Regarding this clone: The read ends 3 residues shy of where the CDR3 ends; the end is completed using the germline J gene. The chain joins TRBV2 to TRBJ2-1; 10 bases are shared with TRBD2. The CDR3 loop spans 14 amino acids. J was trimmed by 5 bases and V by 5 bases; bases with no gene match: 3. The germline CDR1 and CDR2 sequences are SNHLY and FYNNEI. CDR3 region: CASSSLAGDNEQFF. The DNA read from the CDR3 is TGTGCCAGCAGTTCCCTAGCGGGGGACAATGAG. The complete variable domain, with remaining parts taken from reference TRBV2 and TRBJ2-1, reads EPEVTQTPSHQVTQMGQEVILRCVPISNHLYFYWYRQILGQKVEFLVSFYNNEISEKSEIFDDQFSVERPDGSNFTLKIRSTKLEDSAMYFCASSSLAGDNEQFFGPGTRLTVL.

As regards this clone: The observed sequence ends 3 residues before the CDR3 terminus, with the missing tail filled in from the germline J gene. The chain carries TRBV19 and TRBJ1-1, with D perhaps TRBD1 (6 bases). Germline CDR1 and CDR2: LNHDA and SQIVND (reference sequence). The CDR3 covers 15 residues. CDR3 bases read: TGTGCCAGTACCTGGGGACATTCGAGCTCCTACGAG. It codes for CASTWGHSSSYE. The entire CDR3 protein reads CASTWGHSSSYEAFF. Combining the CDR3 with reference TRBV19 and TRBJ1-1 gives the whole variable domain DGGITQSPKYLFRKEGQNVTLSCEQNLNHDAMYWYRQDPGQGLRLIYYSQIVNDFQKGDIAEGYSVSREKKESFPLTVTSAQKNPTAFYLCASTWGHSSSYEAFFGQGTRLTVV.

Concerning this clone: Read data end 3 residues before the CDR3 end; the end is taken from the germline J gene. The genes are TRBV27 and TRBJ2-7, with D uncertain. There are 13 residues in the CDR3. The germline CDR1 and CDR2 sequences are MNHEY and SMNVEV (reference sequence). V dropped 3 bases and J dropped 2 bases, with 8 bases sitting between them. CDR3 in amino acids: CASSLASTYEQYF. CDR3 DNA, as far as it was read: TGTGCCAGCAGTTTGGCCAGTACCTACGAG.

Details on this clone: From the germline J gene comes the end of the CDR3, since the read stops 3 residues before it. The rearrangement joins TRBV5-1 to TRBJ1-2, with 9 bases matching TRBD1. There are 15 residues in the CDR3. Germline CDR1 SGHRS, CDR2 YFSETQ. CDR3 bases read: TGCGCCAGCAGCTTAGTTGCACAGGGGGCGCACGGC. It specifies CASSLVAQGAHG. The whole CDR3 sequence reads CASSLVAQGAHGYTF.

As concerns this clone: From the germline J gene comes the end of the CDR3, since the read stops 3 residues before it. The V call is TRBV7-6, the J call TRBJ2-2; maybe TRBD2 (7 bases). Germline assignment: CDR1 SGHVS and CDR2 FNYEAQ. V dropped 5 bases and J dropped 2 bases, with 12 bases sitting between them. The CDR3 sequence is 15 residues long. The covered CDR3 bases are TGTGCCAGCAGCCGGCGGGGGCCAAACACCGGGGAG. This translates into CASSRRGPNTGE. The CDR3 as a whole reads CASSRRGPNTGELFF.

Concerning this clone itself: With the read ending 3 residues before the CDR3 end, the germline J gene is used to fill in that end. This rearrangement joins TRBV19 to TRBJ2-1, with D maybe TRBD1 (6 bases). Looked up from germline, CDR1 is LNHDA and CDR2 is SQIVND (reference sequence). Trimming left V 6 bases short and J 0 bases short, with 12 bases between. The CDR3 length is 15 residues. The covered CDR3 bases are TGTGCCAGTAGGACTACAGGGAGCTCCTACAATGAG. Encoded protein: CASRTTGSSYNE. The entire CDR3 protein is CASRTTGSSYNEQFF.

Concerning this clone: Sequencing ends 3 residues short of the CDR3 end; the germline J gene provides the rest. The chain carries TRBV30 and TRBJ1-3, with D uncertain. V was pared by 0 bases and J by 2 bases, with 5 bases between. The CDR3 runs to 13 residues. In germline, CDR1 is GTSNPN, CDR2 SVGIG (reference sequence). The CDR3 DNA, read in part, is TGTGCCTGGAGTGTAACAGCTGGAAACACC. Translating gives CAWSVTAGNT. The whole CDR3 sequence is CAWSVTAGNTIYF.

For this clone: The read halts 3 residues ahead of the CDR3 end, with the missing end drawn from the germline J gene. The chain has TRBV15 and TRBJ2-7; possibly TRBD1 for D (5 bases). Germline loops: CDR1 LNHNV, CDR2 YYDKDF (reference sequence). The CDR3 is 12 amino acids. Trimming removed 6 bases at V and 5 bases at J, with 11 bases between. Partial CDR3 DNA: TGTGCCACCAGTCCAGGGTCCAACGAG. Translation gives CATSPGSNE. The CDR3 in its entirety is CATSPGSNEQYF.

Note on this clone: The read terminates 3 residues ahead of where the CDR3 ends, so the germline J gene completes it. The V gene is TRBV19, the J gene TRBJ2-3; a possible D gene is TRBD2 (7 bases). Germline CDR1 LNHDA, CDR2 SQIVND (reference sequence). The CDR3 totals 15 residues. V was trimmed by 4 bases and J by 4 bases, leaving 15 bases between them. The CDR3 bases that were read are TGTGCCAGTAGTAAAGGGGGGGGACCTTCAGATACG. This codes for CASSKGGGPSDT. The full CDR3 reads CASSKGGGPSDTQYF.

Concerning this clone itself: The CDR3 end lies 3 residues beyond the end of the read and is filled in from the germline J gene. The gene calls are TRBV4-2 and TRBJ2-7; 10 nucleotides match TRBD1. Germline-derived CDR1 and CDR2 are LGHNA and YNFKEQ. The length of the CDR3 is 14 residues. With 4 bases clipped from V and 6 bases from J, the junction kept 6 bases outside the gene matches. CDR3 DNA (partial): TGTGCCAGCAGCCCAAAGACAGGGGGCATCGAG. Translating it yields CASSPKTGGIE. In full, the CDR3 is CASSPKTGGIEQYF.

Note on this clone: The CDR3 end lies 3 residues beyond the end of the read and is filled in from the germline J gene. The chain carries TRBV7-2 and TRBJ2-2; D might be TRBD1 (6 bases). The CDR3 is 15 residues long. Germline CDR1 reads SGHTA; CDR2 reads FQGNSA. The CDR3 DNA, read in part, is TGTGCCAGCAGCTTCTGGGGGCAGGGTAATGAAAAG. Translated, it gives CASSFWGQGNEK. The whole CDR3 protein reads CASSFWGQGNEKLFF.

As to this clone: Coverage ceases 3 residues before the CDR3 finishes, and the germline J gene fills in the end. This rearrangement joins TRBV6-2 or TRBV6-3 to TRBJ1-6, with D possibly TRBD1 on 5 matching bases. Germline V gives CDR1 MNHEY, CDR2 SVGEGT. The CDR3 is 13 residues long. The covered CDR3 bases are TGTGCCAGCAGATCCGGGAGGGGAGGTTCC. Protein: CASRSGRGGS. The whole CDR3 protein is CASRSGRGGSLHF.

A word on this clone: The CDR3 is cut off 3 residues early in the read; its end comes from the germline J gene. This chain connects TRBV7-9 to TRBJ1-1; D gene unclear. The CDR3 is 15 residues long. The germline CDR1 and CDR2 sequences are SEHNR and FQNEAQ (reference sequence). CDR3 in amino acids: CASSPRLASDPAAFF. Incomplete CDR3 DNA: TGTGCCAGCAGTCCCAGACTCGCTTCCGACCCGGCA.